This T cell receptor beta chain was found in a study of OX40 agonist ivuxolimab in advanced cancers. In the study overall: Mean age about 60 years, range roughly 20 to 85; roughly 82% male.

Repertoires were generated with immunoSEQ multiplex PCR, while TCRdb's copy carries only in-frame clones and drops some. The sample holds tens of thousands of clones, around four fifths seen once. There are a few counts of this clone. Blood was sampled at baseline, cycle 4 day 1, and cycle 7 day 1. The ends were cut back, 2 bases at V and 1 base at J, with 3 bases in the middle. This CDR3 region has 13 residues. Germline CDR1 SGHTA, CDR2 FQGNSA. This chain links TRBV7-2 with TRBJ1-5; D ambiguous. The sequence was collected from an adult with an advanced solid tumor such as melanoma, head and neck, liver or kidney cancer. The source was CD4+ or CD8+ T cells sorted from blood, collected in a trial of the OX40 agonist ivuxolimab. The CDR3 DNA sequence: TGTGCCAGCAGCTTAATCAGCAATCAGCCCCAGCATTTT. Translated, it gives CASSLISNQPQHF.